This passage covers 29 T cell receptor beta chains from one sample sequenced in a study of T cell responses to AZD1222 COVID-19 vaccine. The assay was immunoSEQ multiplex PCR, and TCRdb's table has in-frame clones only and misses some. The top ten hold 2.5% to 4% of the sample, which has some 150,000 clones, less than 90% seen once. This sample comprised peripheral blood, obtained on day 0 of AZD1222 vaccination. The origin of the receptors is an adult in good health.

The chain is built from TRBV3-1 (or the pseudogene TRBV3-2) and TRBJ2-5; no definite D call. Germline values: CDR1 LGHDT, CDR2 YNNKEL (reference sequence). V was pared by 1 base and J by 5 bases, with 8 bases between. The CDR3 is 13 amino acids. CDR3 region: CASSQGGVETQYF. Written as DNA, the CDR3 is TGTGCCAGCAGCCAAGGTGGAGTGGAGACCCAGTACTTC.

The chain is built from TRBV21-1 and TRBJ2-7; the DNA was not compared with TRBD2, the D call given in the table. TRBV21-1 is listed as a pseudogene. The length of the CDR3 is 15 residues. This chain's CDR3 is CASSKVPGKEHEQYF. CDR3 bases: TGTGCCAGCAGCAAAGTCCCGGGGAAGGAGCACGAGCAGTACTTC.

The chain has TRBV4-3 and TRBJ2-5; D not certain. V lost 1 base and J 3 bases, leaving 12 bases between the germline ends. Germline V gene lookup returns CDR1 LGHNA and CDR2 YSLEER. This CDR3 comprises 15 residues. CDR3 loop: CASSQAMTREETQYF. The CDR3 DNA reads TGCGCCAGCAGCCAAGCTATGACAAGGGAAGAGACCCAGTACTTC.

The chain links TRBV3-1 (or the pseudogene TRBV3-2) to TRBJ1-1; D is unresolved. Per germline, CDR1 LGHDT and CDR2 YNNKEL (reference sequence). Trimming took 4 bases from V and 8 from J, leaving 8 bases between them. The length of the CDR3 is 11 residues. This CDR3 reads CASSRRTEAFF. In DNA, the CDR3 is TGTGCCAGCAGCCGGCGGACGGAAGCTTTCTTT.

About this clone: Other DNA sequences within the sample encode an identical CDR3. V and J are TRBV29-1 and TRBJ1-1; D remains unclear. The germline CDR1 and CDR2 sequences are SQVTM and ANQGSEA. This CDR3 has 11 amino acids. V was trimmed by 7 bases and J by 1 base, leaving 7 bases between them. CDR3 nucleotides: TGCAGCGCCAGGCAGAACACTGAAGCTTTCTTT. Translating gives CSARQNTEAFF.

This chain's CDR3 is CASSVEVGGGEQYF. CDR3 DNA: TGTGCCAGCAGCGTAGAAGTAGGGGGAGGAGAGCAGTACTTC. The rearrangement uses TRBV9 and TRBJ2-7, with D perhaps given as TRBD1 or TRBD2 (6 bases each). The CDR3 totals 14 residues. V dropped 0 bases and J dropped 7 bases, with 14 bases sitting between them. Germline CDR1 and CDR2: SGDLS and YYNGEE.

This clone has a single count. This chain uses TRBV7-9 with TRBJ2-7, with D possibly matching TRBD2 (5 bases). The CDR3 has 13 residues. Trimming pared 5 bases from V and 3 bases from J, leaving 11 bases between. The germline V gene encodes CDR1 SEHNR and CDR2 FQNEAQ (reference sequence). The CDR3 reads CASSVGNYYEQYF. For the CDR3, the DNA is TGTGCCAGCAGCGTCGGGAATTACTACGAGCAGTACTTC.

The chain couples TRBV7-6 to TRBJ2-5; no clear D. Germline V CDR1 and CDR2: SGHVS, FNYEAQ. The length of the CDR3 is 10 residues. Trimming left V 6 bases short and J 3 bases short, with 2 bases between. The CDR3 sequence is CASRKETQYF. In DNA form, the CDR3 reads TGTGCCAGCAGGAAAGAGACCCAGTACTTC.

The V and J genes are TRBV3-1 (or the pseudogene TRBV3-2) and TRBJ2-2; possible D gene TRBD2, 6 bases. Trimming left V 2 bases short and J 7 bases short, with 11 bases between. The CDR3 loop spans 14 amino acids. Germline assignment: CDR1 LGHDT and CDR2 YNNKEL (reference sequence). CDR3 bases: TGTGCCAGCAGCCAAAATATGGGGGGCGGGGAGCTGTTTTTT. This codes for CASSQNMGGGELFF.

The chain employs TRBV5-1 and TRBJ1-2; D perhaps matches TRBD1 (6 bases). CDR3 length: 13 residues. Trimming removed 7 bases from V and 4 bases from J, with 14 bases in between. The germline V gene encodes CDR1 SGHRS and CDR2 YFSETQ. The CDR3, as DNA: TGCGCCAGCGATGCGGGGGCGGCCTATGGCTACACCTTC. Translated: CASDAGAAYGYTF. Complete variable domain (other parts from reference TRBV5-1 and TRBJ1-2): KAGVTQTPRYLIKTRGQQVTLSCSPISGHRSVSWYQQTPGQGLQFLFEYFSETQRNKGNFPGRFSGRQFSNSRSEMNVSTLELGDSALYLCASDAGAAYGYTFGSGTRLTVV.

The V call is TRBV23-1, the J call TRBJ2-7, with D perhaps given as TRBD1 or TRBD2 (5 bases each). TRBV23-1 is recorded as an ORF, its role being uncertain. The CDR3 is 18 residues long. Trimming cost V 3 bases and J 5 bases, with 26 bases left between them. CDR3 bases: TGCGCCAGCAGTCATCTTGACAGCGGTCCCCAGGTCGGACACGAGCAGTACTTC. Residues: CASSHLDSGPQVGHEQYF.

The chain is built from TRBV6-5 and TRBJ2-7, with TRBD2 as a possible D gene (6 bases). The CDR3 is 13 amino acids. Germline CDR1 MNHEY, CDR2 SVGAGI. Between the trimmed V and J ends, which lost 0 bases and 4 bases, there was a span of 7 bases. The CDR3 region is CASSYSGRYEQYF. The DNA of the CDR3 is TGTGCCAGCAGTTACTCCGGGAGATACGAGCAGTACTTC.

The genes are TRBV7-3 and TRBJ2-7; TRBD1 aligns across 8 bases. The CDR3 length is 13 residues. From germline, CDR1 is SGHTA and CDR2 FQGTGA. J lost 3 bases, V lost 3 bases, and 1 base had no gene match. This CDR3 reads CASSFGTGYEQYF. The CDR3 bases are TGTGCCAGCAGCTTTGGGACAGGCTACGAGCAGTACTTC.

This clone has only a few counts. The chain employs TRBV4-1 and TRBJ2-7; no firm D call. The CDR3 sequence is 15 residues long. Germline V CDR1 and CDR2: MGHRA, YSYEKL. V lost 0 bases and J 1 base, leaving 10 bases between the germline ends. CDR3 amino acids: CASSQERQPSYEQYF. As DNA, the CDR3 is TGCGCCAGCAGCCAAGAGCGGCAGCCTTCCTACGAGCAGTACTTC.

A word on this clone: The sample holds other DNA sequences that translate to the same CDR3. This chain joins TRBV7-2 and TRBJ2-6; possible D gene TRBD1, 5 bases. The CDR3 is made up of 17 amino acids. The ends were cut back, 1 base at V and 0 bases at J, with 10 bases in the middle. The germline V gene has CDR1 SGHTA and CDR2 FQGNSA. The CDR3 spells CASSLGTGNSGANVLTF. For the CDR3, the DNA is TGTGCCAGCAGCTTAGGTACAGGAAACTCTGGGGCCAACGTCCTGACTTTC.

J is TRBJ1-5 and V is TRBV24-1; no clear D. The CDR3 spans 18 residues. Trimming took off 8 bases at V and 2 bases at J, with 24 bases between the two ends. Germline assignment: CDR1 KGHDR and CDR2 SFDVKD. As DNA, the CDR3 is TGTGCCACCACCAGGCCTGACAATTCTTTTTTTGGCAATCAGCCCCAGCATTTT. Translation gives CATTRPDNSFFGNQPQHF.

The chain employs TRBV2 and TRBJ2-7; 8 nucleotides agree with TRBD2. V lost 8 bases, J lost 2 bases, and 11 bases stayed unmatched. This CDR3 is 15 amino acids long. CDR1 and CDR2 from the germline V gene are SNHLY and FYNNEI. The chain's CDR3 is CASSTQAGAAYEQYF. The CDR3 DNA reads as TGTGCCAGCTCCACACAAGCGGGGGCCGCCTACGAGCAGTACTTC.

This chain links TRBV6-2 or TRBV6-3 with TRBJ1-5; D ambiguous. The CDR3 is made up of 15 amino acids. Between the trimmed V and J ends, which lost 5 bases and 4 bases, there was a span of 15 bases. CDR1 and CDR2 from the germline V gene are MNHEY and SVGEGT. Here the CDR3 reads CASSPDPVRNQPQHF. The CDR3, as DNA: TGTGCCAGCAGTCCCGACCCCGTTAGAAATCAGCCCCAGCATTTT.

The rearrangement uses TRBV27 and TRBJ2-5, with unresolved D. In germline, CDR1 is MNHEY, CDR2 SMNVEV (reference sequence). There are 14 residues in the CDR3. Trimming removed 3 bases at V and 5 bases at J, with 13 bases between. CDR3 DNA: TGTGCCAGCAGTTTGCGGTCCCCCGGGGAGACCCAGTACTTC. Encoded protein: CASSLRSPGETQYF.

This clone was seen more than once but under ten times. The chain uses TRBV19 and TRBJ1-5; 7 bases fit TRBD1. This CDR3 comprises 14 residues. Per the germline V gene, CDR1 is LNHDA and CDR2 is SQIVND (reference sequence). The ends lost 9 bases at V and 4 bases at J; junction bases unmatched: 9. The CDR3: CASSMSDRNQPQHF. As DNA, the CDR3 is TGTGCCAGCTCAATGTCGGACAGGAATCAGCCCCAGCATTTT.

The chain links TRBV3-1 (or the pseudogene TRBV3-2) to TRBJ1-2; D is unresolved. Deletions cut 4 bases from V and 2 bases from J, with 8 bases between. This CDR3 spans 13 amino acids. CDR1 LGHDT and CDR2 YNNKEL come from the germline V gene (reference sequence). The CDR3 reads CASSRTENYGYTF. The CDR3 region has the DNA TGTGCCAGCAGCCGGACGGAGAACTATGGCTACACCTTC.

The chain has TRBV10-3 and TRBJ1-4; D gene unclear. Trimming shortened V by 0 bases and J by 8 bases, and 4 bases separated the two germline ends. Germline CDR1 ENHRY, CDR2 SYGVKD. There are 12 residues in the CDR3. The CDR3, as DNA: TGTGCCATCAGTGAGTCTCGGGAAAAACTGTTTTTT. Translation: CAISESREKLFF.

This clone has just one count. The V call is TRBV3-1 (or the pseudogene TRBV3-2), the J call TRBJ2-3; 10 bases line up with TRBD2. CDR1 and CDR2 from the germline V gene are LGHDT and YNNKEL (reference sequence). This CDR3 has 16 residues. Trimming at V came to 4 bases and at J to 6 bases, leaving 10 bases not matched to a gene. The CDR3 nucleotides are TGTGCCAGCAGCCGAAAAGCTAGCGGGGGTGCGGATACGCAGTATTTT. Its protein product is CASSRKASGGADTQYF.

This chain links TRBV9 with TRBJ2-1; D might be TRBD2 (6 bases). The germline V gene encodes CDR1 SGDLS and CDR2 YYNGEE. This CDR3 has 17 residues. Trimming took off 0 bases at V and 8 bases at J, with 21 bases between the two ends. CDR3 DNA sequence: TGTGCCAGCAGCGTAGAGTGGCGGGGCCCCGTACTATATGAGCAGTTCTTC. Translating gives CASSVEWRGPVLYEQFF.

DNA for the CDR3: TGTGCCAGCAGCCACACCTCCCAGGGACCTGCCTACGAGCAGTACTTC. Its translation is CASSHTSQGPAYEQYF. This sequence joins TRBV3-1 (or the pseudogene TRBV3-2) and TRBJ2-7; D may match TRBD1 or TRBD2 (5 bases each). Per the germline V gene, CDR1 is LGHDT and CDR2 is YNNKEL (reference sequence). The CDR3 is made up of 16 amino acids. Trimming pared 3 bases from V and 2 bases from J, leaving 17 bases between.

V is TRBV5-6 and J is TRBJ1-2, with TRBD1 as a possible D gene (6 bases). The CDR3 runs 12 residues. Germline V gives CDR1 SGHDT, CDR2 YYEEEE. Trimming took 4 bases from V and 4 from J, leaving 8 bases between them. CDR3: CASSTQGYGYTF. The CDR3 DNA sequence: TGTGCCAGCAGCACACAGGGCTATGGCTACACCTTC. The whole variable domain, filled in from reference TRBV5-6 and TRBJ1-2, reads DAGVTQSPTHLIKTRGQQVTLRCSPKSGHDTVSWYQQALGQGPQFIFQYYEEEERQRGNFPDRFSGHQFPNYSSELNVNALLLGDSALYLCASSTQGYGYTFGSGTRLTVV.

V usage is TRBV4-2 and J usage is TRBJ1-2; D not certain. This CDR3 spans 14 amino acids. Germline lookup yields CDR1 LGHNA and CDR2 YNFKEQ. Trimming left V 0 bases short and J 1 base short, with 6 bases between. CDR3 sequence reads: CASSQEDLNYGYTF. CDR3 in DNA: TGTGCCAGCAGCCAAGAAGACCTTAACTATGGCTACACCTTC.

The rearrangement joins TRBV7-7 to TRBJ2-7; TRBD1 might be the D (7 bases). This CDR3 has 13 amino acids. CDR1 SSHAT and CDR2 FNYEAQ come from the germline V gene (reference sequence). V lost 1 base, J lost 9 bases, and 13 bases lay in between. The CDR3 is CASSLGQGGVQYF. The CDR3 region has the DNA TGTGCCAGCAGCTTAGGGCAGGGGGGTGTGCAGTACTTC.

This chain links TRBV19 with TRBJ1-3; 9 bases line up with TRBD1. V dropped 5 bases and J dropped 2; count of bases not matched to a gene: 4. Germline assignment: CDR1 LNHDA and CDR2 SQIVND (reference sequence). This CDR3 comprises 15 residues. CDR3 amino acids: CASSGGQGAGNTIYF. The CDR3, as DNA: TGTGCCAGTAGTGGGGGACAGGGAGCTGGAAACACCATATATTTT.